These 19 T cell receptor beta chains came from one sample sequenced in a study of OX40 agonist ivuxolimab in advanced cancers. The assay was immunoSEQ multiplex PCR, and TCRdb's table has in-frame clones only and misses some. This sample has roughly 70,000 clones, with roughly 85% found just once. The sequences come from CD4+ or CD8+ T cells sorted from blood, collected in a trial of the OX40 agonist ivuxolimab. All receptors come from an adult with an advanced solid tumor such as melanoma, head and neck, liver or kidney cancer.

The CDR3 bases are TGTGCCAGCAGTTTTGGCAGCCTCTACGAGCAGTACTTC. It specifies CASSFGSLYEQYF. J is TRBJ2-7 and V is TRBV6-6; D gene unclear. Germline values: CDR1 MNHNY, CDR2 SVGAGI (reference sequence). Deletions cut 4 bases from V and 3 bases from J, with 10 bases between. This CDR3 contains 13 residues.

The CDR3 loop reads CASRCCPGTSLTDTQYF. CDR3 sequence (DNA): TGTGCAAGTCGCTGCTGCCCCGGGACTAGCCTCACAGATACGCAGTATTTT. The gene calls are TRBV12-2 and TRBJ2-3; the DNA was not compared with TRBD2, the D call given in the table. TRBV12-2 is an annotated pseudogene. The CDR3 extends over 17 amino acids.

The J gene is TRBJ2-7, the V gene TRBV29-1; 8 bases fit TRBD2. The germline V gene encodes CDR1 SQVTM and CDR2 ANQGSEA. The CDR3 is 13 amino acids. With 6 bases clipped from V and 7 bases from J, the junction kept 11 bases outside the gene matches. CDR3 DNA sequence: TGCAGCGTGGCCCGGGCGGGGGGAGGGGAGCAGTACTTC. Translation gives CSVARAGGGEQYF.

V and J are TRBV5-1 and TRBJ2-7; D possibly corresponds to TRBD1 (7 bases). Trimming removed 4 bases from V and 2 bases from J, with 16 bases in between. Germline CDR1 and CDR2: SGHRS and YFSETQ. The CDR3 is made up of 15 amino acids. CDR3 loop: CASSPQGGSTYEQYF. CDR3 sequence (DNA): TGCGCCAGCAGCCCCCAGGGGGGATCAACCTACGAGCAGTACTTC.

The chain employs TRBV11-2 and TRBJ2-7, with 9 bases fitting TRBD1. Germline assignment: CDR1 SGHAT and CDR2 FQNNGV. Trimming took 5 bases from V and 3 from J; bases not matched to a gene: 5. The CDR3 contains 14 residues. This CDR3 is CASSLQGAVYEQYF. The CDR3 DNA reads TGTGCCAGCAGCCTACAGGGGGCGGTCTACGAGCAGTACTTC.

The V gene is TRBV2, the J gene TRBJ1-5; D is unresolved. The V end was cut by 0 bases, the J end by 10 bases, with 19 bases between. The germline CDR1 and CDR2 sequences are SNHLY and FYNNEI. This CDR3 is 16 amino acids long. The CDR3 reads CASSEAGSFGEGPQHF. CDR3 coding DNA: TGTGCCAGCAGTGAAGCGGGATCCTTCGGTGAAGGTCCCCAGCATTTT. The full variable domain, its missing parts supplied by reference TRBV2 and TRBJ1-5, is EPEVTQTPSHQVTQMGQEVILRCVPISNHLYFYWYRQILGQKVEFLVSFYNNEISEKSEIFDDQFSVERPDGSNFTLKIRSTKLEDSAMYFCASSEAGSFGEGPQHFGDGTRLSIL.

The V call is TRBV7-2, the J call TRBJ2-7; 10 positions agree with TRBD2. J was trimmed by 4 bases and V by 2 bases; bases with no gene match: 5. CDR3 length: 15 amino acids. Germline assignment: CDR1 SGHTA and CDR2 FQGNSA. The CDR3 spells CASSLRLAGVYEQYF. The CDR3 DNA sequence: TGTGCCAGCAGCTTAAGGCTAGCGGGAGTATACGAGCAGTACTTC.

V is TRBV28 and J is TRBJ2-3, with D maybe TRBD2 (5 bases). CDR3 length equals 14 residues. The germline gives CDR1 MDHEN, CDR2 SYDVKM. The germline V and J ends were trimmed by 3 bases and 4 bases, with 11 bases remaining between them. This CDR3 reads CASSFGGLADTQYF. The CDR3 DNA reads TGTGCCAGCAGTTTTGGCGGACTGGCAGATACGCAGTATTTT.

The chain links TRBV30 to TRBJ2-5; TRBD2 aligns across 8 bases. Trimming at V came to 4 bases and at J to 5 bases, leaving 9 bases not matched to a gene. The CDR3 loop spans 14 amino acids. Germline values: CDR1 GTSNPN, CDR2 SVGIG (reference sequence). CDR3 sequence: CAWTGGAIEETQYF. The DNA for the CDR3 is TGTGCCTGGACCGGGGGGGCCATCGAGGAGACCCAGTACTTC.

The CDR3 DNA sequence: TGTGCCAGCAGCGTAGACGGACAAACGAATCAGCCCCAGCATTTT. Translated, it gives CASSVDGQTNQPQHF. V usage is TRBV9 and J usage is TRBJ1-5, with D perhaps TRBD1 (5 bases). The CDR3 covers 15 residues. The germline V gene has CDR1 SGDLS and CDR2 YYNGEE. The V gene lost 0 bases and the J gene lost 4 bases, with 11 bases spanning the gap.

The chain carries TRBV5-1 and TRBJ2-2; either TRBD1 or TRBD2 may fit D (6 bases each). V lost 0 bases and J lost 6, with 9 bases in between. There are 14 residues in the CDR3. Per germline, CDR1 SGHRS and CDR2 YFSETQ. The CDR3 region is CASSLARGAGELFF. The CDR3 region has the DNA TGCGCCAGCAGCTTGGCGAGGGGGGCCGGGGAGCTGTTTTTT.

The chain links TRBV6-1 to TRBJ2-7; 12 bases fit TRBD1. Germline lookup yields CDR1 MNHNS and CDR2 SASEGT. There are 16 residues in the CDR3. Trimming at V came to 4 bases and at J to 3 bases, leaving 7 bases not matched to a gene. In DNA, the CDR3 is TGTGCCAGCAGTGGCTCCCGGGACAGGGGGCTCTACGAGCAGTACTTC. The encoded protein is CASSGSRDRGLYEQYF.

V and J are TRBV11-2 and TRBJ2-7, with 8 bases matching TRBD1. J was trimmed by 9 bases and V by 5 bases; bases with no gene match: 12. The CDR3 consists of 14 residues. The germline CDR1 and CDR2 sequences are SGHAT and FQNNGV. DNA for the CDR3: TGTGCCAGCAGCCGAGGGACAGGAACATCGGGGCAGTACTTC. Protein: CASSRGTGTSGQYF.

The V gene is TRBV4-1, the J gene TRBJ1-4; tentative D call: TRBD1 (6 bases). Germline CDR1 and CDR2: MGHRA and YSYEKL. V gave up 0 bases and J gave up 8 bases, with 16 bases separating them. There are 16 residues in the CDR3. CDR3 region: CASSQEMGGRREKLFF. The CDR3 DNA reads TGCGCCAGCAGCCAAGAAATGGGGGGGCGACGGGAAAAACTGTTTTTT.

The rearrangement joins TRBV20-1 to TRBJ2-7; D gene ambiguous. The CDR3 runs to 11 residues. Looked up from germline, CDR1 is DFQATT and CDR2 is SNEGSKA (reference sequence). Deletions cut 3 bases from V and 5 bases from J, with 8 bases between. This CDR3 reads CSASMLDEQYF. The CDR3 DNA reads TGCAGTGCTAGTATGCTCGACGAGCAGTACTTC.

This clone was counted once. The chain has TRBV7-2 and TRBJ1-5; the match to TRBD1 covers 7 bases. Germline loops: CDR1 SGHTA, CDR2 FQGNSA. The CDR3 length is 14 residues. V gave up 2 bases and J gave up 5 bases; unmatched junction bases: 3. CDR3: CASSLFQGDQPQHF. The CDR3 nucleotides are TGTGCCAGCAGCTTATTTCAGGGGGATCAGCCCCAGCATTTT.

The V call is TRBV25-1, the J call TRBJ1-1; a possible D gene is TRBD1 (6 bases). The CDR3 consists of 15 residues. Per germline, CDR1 MGHDK and CDR2 SYGVNS. V lost 4 bases and J 6 bases, leaving 18 bases between the germline ends. The CDR3: CASSVGRAGVAEAFF. CDR3 DNA sequence: TGTGCCAGCAGTGTAGGGCGTGCAGGGGTGGCTGAAGCTTTCTTT.

This clone was detected only once. The chain has TRBV28 and TRBJ2-7, with a possible D match to TRBD2 (6 bases). This CDR3 is 15 amino acids long. Germline V gene sequence: CDR1 MDHEN, CDR2 SYDVKM. Trimming stripped 3 bases from V and 4 bases from J, with 16 bases between. CDR3 sequence reads: CASSFSGVLIYEQYF. The CDR3 bases are TGTGCCAGCAGTTTTTCGGGGGTCCTAATTTACGAGCAGTACTTC. Combining the CDR3 with reference TRBV28 and TRBJ2-7 gives the whole variable domain DVKVTQSSRYLVKRTGEKVFLECVQDMDHENMFWYRQDPGLGLRLIYFSYDVKMKEKGDIPEGYSVSREKKERFSLILESASTNQTSMYLCASSFSGVLIYEQYFGPGTRLTVT.

V is TRBV28 and J is TRBJ2-7; TRBD1 is a possible D gene (6 bases). The V gene's germline CDR1 is MDHEN and CDR2 SYDVKM. Between the trimmed V and J ends, which lost 8 bases and 2 bases, there was a span of 16 bases. The CDR3 totals 14 residues. The CDR3 loop reads CASGADRRPYEQYF. The CDR3 DNA is TGTGCCAGCGGGGCTGACAGGCGACCCTACGAGCAGTACTTC.